This passage covers 11 T cell receptor beta chains from one sample sequenced in a study of blood T cell repertoires in COVID-19. TCRdb keeps only in-frame clones here, not all; method: immunoSEQ multiplex PCR. Altogether 150,000 to 200,000 clones are present, about 77% being singletons, with the ten largest covering 17%. Specimen: PBMCs or T cells enriched from blood (not recorded which). The receptors were gathered from a woman between 50 and 59 years old with acute COVID-19.

The CDR3 sequence: CASSLSPGGLDEQFF. The CDR3 DNA reads TGTGCCAGCAGCTTATCCCCAGGGGGCTTGGATGAGCAGTTCTTC. The chain carries TRBV7-7 and TRBJ2-1; 8 bases line up with TRBD1. The V gene's germline CDR1 is SSHAT and CDR2 FNYEAQ (reference sequence). J gave up 8 bases and V 2 bases, and 8 bases lay outside the gene matches. The CDR3 loop spans 15 amino acids.

This clone was seen only a few times. CDR3 sequence (DNA): TGTGCCAGCAGCAAAGGAGGGACATACCTTCCTTACGAGCAGTACGTC. It yields the protein CASSKGGTYLPYEQYV. The rearrangement joins TRBV21-1 to TRBJ2-7; the table's D call of TRBD1 was not tested on the DNA. TRBV21-1 counts as a pseudogene. This CDR3 is 16 amino acids long.

The chain employs TRBV28 and TRBJ1-1; 8 positions match TRBD1. The V gene's germline CDR1 is MDHEN and CDR2 SYDVKM. After removal of 6 bases from V and 4 bases from J, the junction contained 10 bases not matched to a gene. The CDR3 is 15 residues long. The CDR3: CASSSTGGVATEAFF. The CDR3 DNA follows: TGTGCCAGCAGCTCTACAGGGGGGGTGGCCACTGAAGCTTTCTTT.

V and J are TRBV6-2 or TRBV6-3 and TRBJ2-1; 13 nucleotides match TRBD2. The CDR3 runs 13 residues. V trimming: 5 bases; J trimming: 16 bases; junction bases outside the gene matches: 8. The germline CDR1 and CDR2 sequences are MNHEY and SVGEGT. The CDR3 DNA is TGTGCCAGCAGTCAGACCGGGACTAGCGGGGATTTCTTC. This sequence encodes CASSQTGTSGDFF.

In DNA form, the CDR3 reads TGTGCCAGCAGCGTGGCGGACTTCCAGTATTTT. This gives the protein CASSVADFQYF. V gene TRBV9 combines with J gene TRBJ2-3, with D perhaps matching TRBD2 (5 bases). V was pared by 2 bases and J by 12 bases, with 10 bases between. The CDR3 covers 11 residues. The V gene's germline CDR1 is SGDLS and CDR2 YYNGEE. Supplemented by reference TRBV9 and TRBJ2-3, the full variable domain reads DSGVTQTPKHLITATGQRVTLRCSPRSGDLSVYWYQQSLDQGLQFLIQYYNGEERAKGNILERFSAQQFPDLHSELNLSSLELGDSALYFCASSVADFQYFGPGTRLTVL.

The chain couples TRBV9 to TRBJ2-2; TRBD2 agrees at 8 bases. The length of the CDR3 is 17 residues. Germline V CDR1 and CDR2: SGDLS, YYNGEE. V trimming: 0 bases; J trimming: 3 bases; junction bases outside the gene matches: 7. The CDR3 DNA reads as TGTGCCAGCAGCGTAGGGGAAGCGGGGGTACACACCGGGGAGCTGTTTTTT. This sequence encodes CASSVGEAGVHTGELFF.

The rearrangement links TRBV6-5 to TRBJ2-5; 7 bases fit TRBD2. Germline V gives CDR1 MNHEY, CDR2 SVGAGI. This CDR3 comprises 15 residues. V lost 2 bases to trimming and J lost 0 bases; unmatched junction nucleotides: 3. CDR3 sequence reads: CASSYAGEYQETQYF. CDR3 sequence (DNA): TGTGCCAGCAGTTACGCGGGGGAATACCAAGAGACCCAGTACTTC.

This clone was recorded once. V is TRBV9 and J is TRBJ2-5, with 8 positions matching TRBD1. This CDR3 has 17 residues. The ends lost 4 bases at V and 1 base at J; junction bases unmatched: 12. Germline V gene sequence: CDR1 SGDLS, CDR2 YYNGEE. Here the CDR3 DNA reads TGTGCCAGCAGCTACACACCACAAACAGGGGGCCAAGAGACCCAGTACTTC. Residues: CASSYTPQTGGQETQYF.

The chain recombines TRBV6-6 with TRBJ1-1; 7 bases agree with TRBD1. J was trimmed by 5 bases and V by 6 bases; bases with no gene match: 15. The CDR3 length is 16 residues. Germline V lookup: CDR1 MNHNY, CDR2 SVGAGI (reference sequence). DNA for the CDR3: TGTGCCAGCAGCAATCTAAGACAGGGAGGAGGTACTGAAGCTTTCTTT. Amino acids: CASSNLRQGGGTEAFF.

J is TRBJ2-6 and V is TRBV3-1 (or the pseudogene TRBV3-2); D is undetermined. This CDR3 is built from 16 residues. Germline CDR1 is LGHDT and CDR2 is YNNKEL (reference sequence). The V end lost 4 bases, the J end lost 0 bases, and 10 bases lay between the germline ends. The CDR3 protein is CASSLRVNSGANVLTF. The CDR3 DNA follows: TGTGCCAGCAGCCTTCGTGTAAACTCTGGGGCCAACGTCCTGACTTTC.

This chain links TRBV19 with TRBJ2-2; D is perhaps TRBD1 (6 bases). Trimming took off 6 bases at V and 1 base at J, with 21 bases between the two ends. The germline V gene encodes CDR1 LNHDA and CDR2 SQIVND (reference sequence). The CDR3 is 18 amino acids. The CDR3 DNA is TGTGCCAGTAGGGAAGGGGGTTGGCGCCAGGTGAACACCGGGGAGCTGTTTTTT. Translating gives CASREGGWRQVNTGELFF.